The 4 T cell receptor beta chains below come from one sample, sequenced in a study of blood T cell repertoires in COVID-19. Here immunoSEQ multiplex PCR was the method, and the copy in TCRdb shows in-frame clones only, minus some. The sample includes about 36,000 clones, roughly 73% of them seen just once. Sequencing was performed on peripheral blood. These receptor sequences come from a man aged 55 to 69 with acute or convalescent COVID-19.

The chain is built from TRBV9 and TRBJ2-5, with 7 bases fitting TRBD2. The J segment lost 5 bases and the V segment lost 0 bases, leaving 1 base of the junction unmatched. Germline CDR1 reads SGDLS; CDR2 reads YYNGEE. This CDR3 region has 13 residues. This chain's CDR3 is CASSVEAGETQYF. CDR3 DNA sequence: TGTGCCAGCAGCGTAGAAGCGGGGGAGACCCAGTACTTC.

Relative to its sample, this clone is medium-sized (0.01 to 0.1%). V is TRBV2 and J is TRBJ2-1; 12 bases match TRBD2. The CDR3 runs to 20 residues. The germline gives CDR1 SNHLY, CDR2 FYNNEI. With V trimmed by 2 bases and J by 0 bases, 11 bases remained unmatched. The CDR3 sequence: CASSERSSGRGLSSYNEQFF. The CDR3 DNA follows: TGTGCCAGCAGTGAAAGGTCTAGCGGGAGGGGGTTAAGCTCCTACAATGAGCAGTTCTTC.

This rearrangement joins TRBV6-1 to TRBJ2-1; TRBD2 matches at 9 bases. The germline CDR1 and CDR2 sequences are MNHNS and SASEGT. V trimming: 2 bases; J trimming: 0 bases; junction bases outside the gene matches: 2. This CDR3 has 16 residues. The DNA for the CDR3 is TGTGCCAGCAGTGAAATAGCGGGAGACTCCTACAATGAGCAGTTCTTC. Residues: CASSEIAGDSYNEQFF.

The rearrangement links TRBV6-5 to TRBJ1-2; 7 nucleotides match TRBD1. CDR3 length: 13 residues. V lost 7 bases to trimming and J lost 7 bases; unmatched junction nucleotides: 9. Germline values: CDR1 MNHEY, CDR2 SVGAGI. As DNA, the CDR3 is TGTGCCAGCACAGCGACAGGGCCGAGTGGCTACACCTTC. Its protein is CASTATGPSGYTF.